This T cell receptor (beta chain) comes out of a study of identical twins. Study results and caveats: Zero-insertion findings could be partly confounded by invariant cells (MAIT and iNKT cells). Memory repertoires showed no such pattern, whereas abundant cord blood beta clonotypes carried fewer insertions. Twin-shared out-of-frame alpha sequences were enriched for low generation probability.

cDNA carried unique molecular identifiers, and a universal primer site was added by template switching. Each CDR3 protein gets one entry after TCRdb re-called the 5' RACE reads with MiXCR. The data hold about 340,000 distinct CDR3 sequences, with approximately 13% observed a single time. The CDR3 runs to 14 residues. Trimming left V 2 bases short and J 5 bases short, with 10 bases between. CDR1 is MDHEN and CDR2 is SYDVKM in the germline V gene. This clonotype was recorded many times. What it recognizes is unknown. These records were also assigned to another study, of yellow fever vaccine responses in identical twins.

The rearrangement uses TRBV28 and TRBJ2-1; the D call may be TRBD1 or TRBD2 (5 bases each). The receptor comes from a woman under 30 in good health. Sequencing used CD8+ T cells sorted from blood. The CDR3: CASSLEGSHNEQFF. In nucleotides, the CDR3 is TGTGCCAGCAGTTTAGAGGGGTCCCACAATGAGCAGTTCTTC.